Each of the 27 T cell receptor beta chains below was sequenced from the same sample in a study of CD4 T cells in relation to SARS-CoV-2 and coronaviruses. What these receptors recognize is not known. Unexposed donor CD4+ T cells date from 2011-2018, before the COVID-19 pandemic. Isolation of CD4+ T cells took place after less than 11 days in culture. Only in-frame clones appear in the TCRdb table, and some are missing; sequencing was by immunoSEQ multiplex PCR. The sample consists of 20,000 to 25,000 clones, roughly 80% of them appearing once. The specimen was CD4+ T cells from PBMCs, cultured in vitro. The origin of the receptors is a human donor in good health.

This clone occurred once. The J gene is TRBJ2-2, the V gene TRBV30; 11 nucleotides align to TRBD2. This CDR3 has 16 amino acids. V was clipped by 6 bases and J by 2 bases; unmatched bases: 8. Germline V CDR1 and CDR2: GTSNPN, SVGIG (reference sequence). CDR3 in DNA: TGTGCCTGCTCCCCCGGGACTAGCGGTAACACCGGGGAGCTGTTTTTT. It specifies CACSPGTSGNTGELFF. The complete variable domain, with remaining parts taken from reference TRBV30 and TRBJ2-2, reads SQTIHQWPATLVQPVGSPLSLECTVEGTSNPNLYWYRQAAGRGLQLLFYSVGIGQISSEVPQNLSASRPQDRQFILSSKKLLLSDSGFYLCACSPGTSGNTGELFFGEGSRLTVL.

This clone was observed a few times. The CDR3 sequence: CASSVVGGLSGNTIYF. CDR3 sequence (DNA): TGTGCCAGCAGCGTAGTGGGGGGCCTCTCTGGAAACACCATATATTTT. The chain recombines TRBV9 with TRBJ1-3, with D perhaps matching TRBD1 (6 bases). The CDR3 extends over 16 amino acids. Trimming removed 0 bases from V and 0 bases from J, with 10 bases in between. Germline CDR1 is SGDLS and CDR2 is YYNGEE.

For the CDR3, the DNA is TGCGCCACCCGGCCGGGACAGGGGAATTCACCCCTCCACTTT. It codes for CATRPGQGNSPLHF. The chain has TRBV5-1 and TRBJ1-6; 10 bases line up with TRBD1. Germline values: CDR1 SGHRS, CDR2 YFSETQ. The CDR3 loop spans 14 amino acids. V was clipped by 9 bases and J by 7 bases; unmatched bases: 7.

The CDR3 is CASSLATRRENTEAFF. Here the CDR3 DNA reads TGCGCCAGCAGCTTGGCCACGCGCAGAGAGAACACTGAAGCTTTCTTT. The chain is built from TRBV5-1 and TRBJ1-1, with D hard to call. Germline CDR1 is SGHRS and CDR2 is YFSETQ. CDR3 size: 16 residues. The ends were cut back, 0 bases at V and 1 base at J, with 13 bases in the middle.

The V and J genes are TRBV27 and TRBJ2-7; the match to TRBD1 covers 8 bases. The trim removed 4 bases at V and 2 bases at J, leaving 10 bases unmatched. Germline CDR1 MNHEY, CDR2 SMNVEV (reference sequence). The CDR3 totals 16 residues. The CDR3 nucleotides are TGTGCCAGCAGTTCCACCGACAGGGGTGTCCCCTACGAGCAGTACTTC. This gives the protein CASSSTDRGVPYEQYF.

This rearrangement joins TRBV9 to TRBJ2-1; 11 nucleotides match TRBD1. The J segment lost 9 bases and the V segment lost 4 bases, leaving 6 bases of the junction unmatched. CDR3 length: 14 residues. From germline, CDR1 is SGDLS and CDR2 YYNGEE. CDR3 in amino acids: CASSQGQGAGEQFF. The CDR3 DNA follows: TGTGCCAGCAGCCAAGGACAGGGGGCGGGTGAGCAGTTCTTC.

This chain links TRBV19 with TRBJ2-1; D not resolved. This CDR3 comprises 14 residues. Germline V gene lookup returns CDR1 LNHDA and CDR2 SQIVND (reference sequence). Trimming pared 6 bases from V and 1 base from J, leaving 10 bases between. The CDR3 nucleotides are TGTGCCAGTAGCCGACAAGTATCCTACAATGAGCAGTTCTTC. Residues: CASSRQVSYNEQFF. Combining the CDR3 with reference TRBV19 and TRBJ2-1 gives the whole variable domain DGGITQSPKYLFRKEGQNVTLSCEQNLNHDAMYWYRQDPGQGLRLIYYSQIVNDFQKGDIAEGYSVSREKKESFPLTVTSAQKNPTAFYLCASSRQVSYNEQFFGPGTRLTVL.

The CDR3 nucleotides are TGTGCCAGCAAACCTTCAGGGGACACCGGGGAGCTGTTTTTT. It codes for CASKPSGDTGELFF. V usage is TRBV6-4 and J usage is TRBJ2-2; the D gene is possibly TRBD1 (6 bases). The CDR3 contains 14 residues. From germline, CDR1 is MRHNA and CDR2 SNTAGT. V gave up 7 bases and J gave up 3 bases, with 12 bases separating them.

The count of this clone is one. This rearrangement joins TRBV9 to TRBJ1-3; D gene uncertain. Germline V gene sequence: CDR1 SGDLS, CDR2 YYNGEE. There are 13 residues in the CDR3. Trimming took off 3 bases at V and 4 bases at J, with 8 bases between the two ends. The CDR3 DNA reads TGTGCCAGCAGCGCCAGGCAGGGAAACACCATATATTTT. Translation gives CASSARQGNTIYF.

The table lists this clone with a count of one. The chain has TRBV7-3 and TRBJ2-1; D is perhaps TRBD1 (6 bases). The CDR3 extends over 15 amino acids. V was clipped by 1 base and J by 8 bases, with 15 bases between them. Germline V gene sequence: CDR1 SGHTA, CDR2 FQGTGA. The CDR3 DNA reads as TGTGCCAGCAGCTTAAATGGCGTGGGGGCCGATGAGCAGTTCTTC. The encoded protein is CASSLNGVGADEQFF.

The V call is TRBV1, the J call TRBJ1-1; TRBD1 is the table's D call, not checked against the DNA. TRBV1 is assigned pseudogene status. This CDR3 has 17 residues. The CDR3 spells CTSSQEVRRGLKTEAFF. As DNA, the CDR3 is TGCACCAGCAGCCAAGAGGTCCGCAGGGGGCTAAAAACTGAAGCTTTCTTT.

The DNA of the CDR3 is TGTGCCAGCAGCTTTTCCCAGGGGGGATCACCCCTCCACTTT. Its protein is CASSFSQGGSPLHF. The V call is TRBV5-6, the J call TRBJ1-6; 7 positions match TRBD1. The CDR3 runs 14 residues. Germline lookup yields CDR1 SGHDT and CDR2 YYEEEE. V was pared by 2 bases and J by 10 bases, with 6 bases of the junction left unmatched.

This sequence joins TRBV24-1 and TRBJ2-2; the D is unclear. Germline loops: CDR1 KGHDR, CDR2 SFDVKD. CDR3 length equals 13 residues. Trimming took 5 bases from V and 0 from J, leaving 3 bases between them. The CDR3 region is CATSGPNTGELFF. For the CDR3, the DNA is TGTGCCACCAGTGGTCCGAACACCGGGGAGCTGTTTTTT.

Comments on this clone: The same CDR3 can be traced to other DNA sequences in this sample. This chain links TRBV28 with TRBJ1-5; no reliable D call. Trimming left V 5 bases short and J 0 bases short, with 14 bases between. This CDR3 spans 16 amino acids. Germline CDR1 reads MDHEN; CDR2 reads SYDVKM. The CDR3: CASSRSPQFSNQPQHF. CDR3 in DNA: TGTGCCAGCAGTCGGTCCCCGCAGTTTAGCAATCAGCCCCAGCATTTT. Supplemented by reference TRBV28 and TRBJ1-5, the full variable domain reads DVKVTQSSRYLVKRTGEKVFLECVQDMDHENMFWYRQDPGLGLRLIYFSYDVKMKEKGDIPEGYSVSREKKERFSLILESASTNQTSMYLCASSRSPQFSNQPQHFGDGTRLSIL.

This chain links TRBV5-1 with TRBJ2-7; 7 bases line up with TRBD2. Germline V gene data show CDR1 as SGHRS and CDR2 as YFSETQ. J gave up 6 bases and V 2 bases, and 14 bases lay outside the gene matches. CDR3 length: 16 residues. The CDR3 nucleotides are TGCGCCAGCAGCTTCCACGAGCCGGGAGGACGTAGCGAGCAGTACTTC. This encodes CASSFHEPGGRSEQYF. Supplemented by reference TRBV5-1 and TRBJ2-7, the full variable domain reads KAGVTQTPRYLIKTRGQQVTLSCSPISGHRSVSWYQQTPGQGLQFLFEYFSETQRNKGNFPGRFSGRQFSNSRSEMNVSTLELGDSALYLCASSFHEPGGRSEQYFGPGTRLTVT.

V usage is TRBV5-5 and J usage is TRBJ2-3; a possible D gene is TRBD1 (6 bases). The ends were cut back, 0 bases at V and 3 bases at J, with 14 bases in the middle. The CDR3 contains 16 residues. The V gene's germline CDR1 is SGHKS and CDR2 YYEKEE (reference sequence). The CDR3 DNA follows: TGTGCCAGCAGCTTGGATGTGGCAGGGGTAACAGATACGCAGTATTTT. Translating gives CASSLDVAGVTDTQYF.

The J gene is TRBJ1-1, the V gene TRBV7-9; D is possibly TRBD1 (6 bases). The CDR3 consists of 14 residues. The ends were cut back, 5 bases at V and 4 bases at J, with 14 bases in the middle. The germline V gene has CDR1 SEHNR and CDR2 FQNEAQ (reference sequence). CDR3 loop: CASSLRGGGTEAFF. The CDR3 nucleotides are TGTGCCAGCAGCCTTCGCGGGGGCGGCACTGAAGCTTTCTTT.

V and J are TRBV29-1 and TRBJ2-1, with 10 bases fitting TRBD2. The length of the CDR3 is 17 residues. The germline CDR1 and CDR2 sequences are SQVTM and ANQGSEA. V lost 5 bases and J lost 0; bases outside the gene matches: 10. The CDR3 bases are TGCAGCGTTCCGGGACTAGCGCGTAATTCCTCCTACAATGAGCAGTTCTTC. Encoded protein: CSVPGLARNSSYNEQFF.

The V call is TRBV6-1, the J call TRBJ2-7; tentatively, D is TRBD1 (5 bases). The CDR3 totals 15 residues. Germline CDR1 reads MNHNS; CDR2 reads SASEGT. Trimming left V 3 bases short and J 4 bases short, with 16 bases between. CDR3 sequence: CASSDRSRTRYEQYF. CDR3 bases: TGTGCCAGCAGTGACCGTTCACGGACACGATACGAGCAGTACTTC.

V is TRBV18 and J is TRBJ1-2; possible D gene TRBD1, 5 bases. This CDR3 contains 14 residues. Trimming shortened V by 3 bases and J by 3 bases, and 11 bases separated the two germline ends. CDR1 is KGHSH and CDR2 is LQKENI in the germline V gene. The CDR3 reads CASSPGTGDYGYTF. The CDR3 nucleotides read TGTGCCAGCTCACCGGGTACGGGGGACTATGGCTACACCTTC.

The table lists this clone with a count of one. The genes are TRBV18 and TRBJ2-1, with 14 nucleotides matching TRBD2. The CDR3 spans 18 residues. Trimming removed 3 bases from V and 5 bases from J; junction bases left unmatched: 9. In germline, CDR1 is KGHSH, CDR2 LQKENI. CDR3 in amino acids: CASSPRPGLAGADNEQFF. The CDR3 region has the DNA TGTGCCAGCTCACCTCGACCGGGACTAGCGGGAGCTGACAATGAGCAGTTCTTC.

The J gene is TRBJ1-6, the V gene TRBV6-5; 7 bases map to TRBD1. The CDR3 has 14 residues. CDR1 and CDR2 (germline): MNHEY, SVGAGI. V lost 3 bases to trimming and J lost 5 bases; unmatched junction nucleotides: 1. This CDR3 is CASSYDRDNSPLHF. The CDR3 region has the DNA TGTGCCAGCAGTTATGACAGGGATAATTCACCCCTCCACTTT.

This clone was recorded a few times. The rearrangement links TRBV2 to TRBJ1-1; no firm D call. The CDR3 is made up of 13 amino acids. The ends were cut back, 4 bases at V and 0 bases at J, with 6 bases in the middle. CDR1 and CDR2 (germline): SNHLY, FYNNEI. DNA of the CDR3: TGTGCCAGCAGTGCGCAGCTGAACACTGAAGCTTTCTTT. As protein: CASSAQLNTEAFF.

This chain connects TRBV3-1 (or the pseudogene TRBV3-2) to TRBJ2-2; 10 bases are shared with TRBD1. V trimming: 0 bases; J trimming: 6 bases; junction bases outside the gene matches: 13. CDR3 size: 19 residues. Germline V gene lookup returns CDR1 LGHDT and CDR2 YNNKEL (reference sequence). The chain's CDR3 is CASSQDWPSRDRGAGELFF. The CDR3 nucleotides are TGTGCCAGCAGCCAAGATTGGCCGAGTAGGGACAGGGGTGCCGGGGAGCTGTTTTTT.

This clone was observed a few times. This rearrangement joins TRBV27 to TRBJ2-7; TRBD1 aligns across 11 bases. Trimming at V came to 4 bases and at J to 6 bases, leaving 8 bases not matched to a gene. This CDR3 has 15 residues. Germline CDR1 MNHEY, CDR2 SMNVEV (reference sequence). The CDR3 is CASSSSGTGGGEQYF. CDR3 DNA: TGTGCCAGCAGTTCATCCGGGACAGGGGGAGGCGAGCAGTACTTC.

This clone was observed a single time. The chain couples TRBV3-1 (or the pseudogene TRBV3-2) to TRBJ2-1; no firm D call. The germline CDR1 and CDR2 sequences are LGHDT and YNNKEL (reference sequence). This CDR3 comprises 14 residues. With 0 bases removed from V and 9 bases from J, the gap between germline ends came to 12 bases. The CDR3 region is CASSQDSSSGEQFF. The CDR3 region has the DNA TGTGCCAGCAGCCAAGATTCGTCCTCAGGTGAGCAGTTCTTC.

Turning to this clone: The junction shows a germline mismatch at one end, possibly a read error. J is TRBJ1-1 and V is TRBV18; D unresolved. CDR1 and CDR2 (germline): KGHSH, LQKENI. The CDR3 covers 14 residues. The CDR3 loop reads CASSPLSENPEAFF. Here the CDR3 DNA reads TGTGCCAGCTCACCTTTGTCTGAGAACCCTGAAGCTTTCTTT.